This TCR beta chain was recovered during a study of radiotherapy plus CTLA-4 blockade in lung cancer. A remark on this clone: The antigen is unknown.

Findings of the study overall: In blood, TCR clones derived from the tumor expanded after radiotherapy plus ipilimumab. Best predicting response, reportedly, were early blood T cell clone dynamics, with interferon-beta.

The CDR3 contains 18 residues. Germline V gives CDR1 MGHRA, CDR2 YSYEKL. V was clipped by 0 bases and J by 4 bases, with 19 bases between them. Alongside CTLA-4 blockade with ipilimumab, patients with chemo-refractory metastatic non-small-cell lung cancer received focal radiation. The repertoire was sequenced with immunoSEQ multiplex PCR; TCRdb's copy has only in-frame clones and lacks some. The sample consists of approximately 77,000 clones, less than 85% of them appearing once. The J gene is TRBJ2-1, the V gene TRBV4-1; D is possibly TRBD2 (6 bases). This specimen was peripheral blood, taken from a patient treated with radiotherapy plus ipilimumab. This TCR came from a human donor with non-small cell lung cancer who had stable disease on radiotherapy plus ipilimumab. CDR3 in DNA: TGCGCCAGCAGCCAAGATTGGGAGGCGTCCCGGGGATACAATGAGCAGTTCTTC. Its translation is CASSQDWEASRGYNEQFF.